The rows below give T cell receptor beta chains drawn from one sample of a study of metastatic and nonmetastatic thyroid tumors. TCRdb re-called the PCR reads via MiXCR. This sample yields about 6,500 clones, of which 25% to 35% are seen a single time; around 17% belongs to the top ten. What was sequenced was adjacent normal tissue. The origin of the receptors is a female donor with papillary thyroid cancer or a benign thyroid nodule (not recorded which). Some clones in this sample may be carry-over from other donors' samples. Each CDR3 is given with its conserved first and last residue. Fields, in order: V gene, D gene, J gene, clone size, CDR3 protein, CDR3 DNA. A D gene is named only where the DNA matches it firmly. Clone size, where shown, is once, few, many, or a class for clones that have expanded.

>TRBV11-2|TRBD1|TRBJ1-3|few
CASSGRTGGSGNTIYF
TGTGCCAGCAGCGGACGGACAGGGGGGTCTGGAAACACCATATATTTT
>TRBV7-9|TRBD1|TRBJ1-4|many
CASSLDRGGGKLFF
TGTGCCAGCAGCTTAGACAGGGGGGGCGGAAAACTGTTTTTT
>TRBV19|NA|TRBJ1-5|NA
CTSIGQRNKPQHF
TGTACCAGTATAGGGCAGAGAAATAAGCCCCAGCATTTT
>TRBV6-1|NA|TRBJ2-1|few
CASSDLAYNEQFF
TGTGCCAGCAGCGACTTAGCCTACAATGAGCAGTTCTTC
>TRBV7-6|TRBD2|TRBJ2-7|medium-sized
CASSYRAGTSGNYEQYF
TGTGCCAGCAGCTACCGGGCTGGGACTAGCGGGAACTACGAGCAGTACTTC
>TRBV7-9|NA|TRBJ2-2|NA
CASSPGTGELFF
TGTGCCAGCAGCCCCGGGACCGGGGAGCTGTTTTTT
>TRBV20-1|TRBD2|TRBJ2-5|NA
CSAPTGERGGTQYF
TGCAGTGCTCCTACCGGGGAGCGGGGGGGGACCCAGTACTTC
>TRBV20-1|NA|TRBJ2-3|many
CSASQADTQYF
TGCAGTGCTAGTCAGGCAGATACGCAGTATTTT
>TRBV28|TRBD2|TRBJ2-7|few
CASSSPRTSGINEQYF
TGTGCCAGCAGTTCCCCTAGGACTAGCGGGATAAACGAGCAGTACTTC
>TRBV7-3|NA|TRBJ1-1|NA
CASSSGRRANTEAFF
TGTGCCAGCAGCTCGGGGCGGAGGGCCAACACTGAAGCTTTCTTT
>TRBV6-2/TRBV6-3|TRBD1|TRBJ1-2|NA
CASSHPSRDSGNYGYTF
TGTGCCAGCAGTCACCCATCCCGGGACAGCGGTAACTATGGCTACACCTTC
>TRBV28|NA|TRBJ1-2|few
CASSSPRRVHRLYGYTF
TGTGCCAGCAGTTCCCCCCGGAGGGTGCATCGTCTCTATGGCTACACCTTC
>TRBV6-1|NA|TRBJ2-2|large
CASSSGLLNTGELFF
TGTGCCAGCAGTTCGGGACTTTTGAACACCGGGGAGCTGTTTTTT
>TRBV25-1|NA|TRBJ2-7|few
CATKQCRGEQYF
TGTGCCACCAAACAGTGTAGAGGCGAGCAGTACTTC
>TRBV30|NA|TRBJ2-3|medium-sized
CALEKGGADTQYF
TGTGCGCTGGAGAAAGGGGGGGCAGATACGCAGTATTTT
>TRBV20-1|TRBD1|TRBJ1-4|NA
CSALRTGGPEKLFF
TGCAGTGCGTTAAGGACAGGGGGGCCCGAAAAACTGTTTTTT
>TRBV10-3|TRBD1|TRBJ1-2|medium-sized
CAISEQGTGGLPNYGYTF
TGTGCCATCAGTGAGCAGGGGACAGGGGGACTCCCTAACTATGGCTACACCTTC
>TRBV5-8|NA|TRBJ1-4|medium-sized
CASSLESEKLFF
TGTGCCAGCAGCTTAGAATCTGAAAAACTGTTTTTT
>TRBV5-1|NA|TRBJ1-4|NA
CASSLTGNPATNEKLFF
TGCGCCAGCAGCTTGACAGGGAACCCAGCAACTAATGAAAAACTGTTTTTT
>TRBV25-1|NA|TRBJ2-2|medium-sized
CASSDSGWTGELFF
TGTGCCAGCAGTGACAGTGGTTGGACCGGGGAGCTGTTTTTT
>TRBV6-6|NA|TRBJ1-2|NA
CASSYTSQGGVDGYTF
TGTGCCAGCAGTTACACCTCACAGGGAGGGGTGGATGGCTACACCTTC
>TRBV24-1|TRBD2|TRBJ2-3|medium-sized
CATSEGTSGRILSGTDTQYF
TGTGCCACCAGTGAGGGGACTAGCGGGAGGATATTGAGCGGCACAGATACGCAGTATTTT
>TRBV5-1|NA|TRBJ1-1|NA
CASSLEAYTEAFF
TGCGCCAGCAGCTTGGAGGCGTACACTGAAGCTTTCTTT
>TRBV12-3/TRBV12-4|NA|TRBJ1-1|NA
CASSKDLNTEAFF
TGTGCCAGCAGTAAGGACCTGAACACTGAAGCTTTCTTT
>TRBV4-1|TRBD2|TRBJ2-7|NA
CASSQEISGTPYEQYF
TGCGCCAGCAGCCAAGAGATTAGCGGGACCCCCTACGAGCAGTACTTC
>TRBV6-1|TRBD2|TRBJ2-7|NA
CASSEGRWAGGQYF
TGTGCCAGCAGTGAGGGGCGGTGGGCGGGGGGGCAGTACTTC
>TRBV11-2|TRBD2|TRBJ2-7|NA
CASSPRPLAGKYEQYF
TGTGCCAGCAGCCCTAGACCACTAGCGGGAAAATACGAGCAGTACTTC
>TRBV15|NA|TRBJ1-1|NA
CATSGGTYVEAFF
TGTGCCACCAGCGGCGGGACATACGTTGAAGCTTTCTTT
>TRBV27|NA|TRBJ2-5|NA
CARIEAETQYF
TGTGCCAGGATTGAGGCAGAGACCCAGTACTTC
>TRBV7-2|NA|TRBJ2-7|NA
CASSPPGGKSYEQYF
TGTGCCAGCAGCCCCCCTGGCGGAAAAAGCTACGAGCAGTACTTC
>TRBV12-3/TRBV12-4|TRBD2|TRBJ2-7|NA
CASSHSGRGSEQYF
TGTGCCAGCAGTCATAGCGGGAGGGGTAGCGAGCAGTACTTC
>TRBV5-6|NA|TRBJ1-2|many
CASSLEGFYGYTF
TGTGCCAGCAGCTTGGAGGGGTTCTATGGCTACACCTTC
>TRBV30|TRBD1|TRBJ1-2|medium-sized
CAWSERTGWLYYGYTF
TGTGCCTGGAGTGAAAGGACAGGGTGGCTGTACTATGGCTACACCTTC
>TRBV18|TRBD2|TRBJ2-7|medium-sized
CASSPGDYSYEQYF
TGTGCCAGCTCCCCTGGGGACTACTCCTACGAGCAGTACTTC
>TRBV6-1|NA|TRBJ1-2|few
CASREDGYTF
TGTGCCAGCAGGGAAGATGGCTACACCTTC
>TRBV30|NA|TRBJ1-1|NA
CAWSVQGGDTEAFF
TGTGCCTGGAGTGTACAAGGAGGGGACACTGAAGCTTTCTTT
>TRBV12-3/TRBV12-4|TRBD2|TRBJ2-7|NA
CASSRGGSGTWEQYF
TGTGCCAGCAGCCGCGGCGGTAGCGGGACCTGGGAGCAGTACTTC
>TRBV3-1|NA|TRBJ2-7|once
CASSQDTSSYEQYF
TGTGCCAGCAGCCAAGATACTAGTAGCTACGAGCAGTACTTC
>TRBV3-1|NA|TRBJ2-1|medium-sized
CASSQDSDNEQFF
TGTGCCAGCAGCCAAGACTCCGACAATGAGCAGTTCTTC
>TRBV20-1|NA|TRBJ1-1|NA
CSAITAANTEAFF
TGCAGTGCTATTACCGCCGCGAACACTGAAGCTTTCTTT
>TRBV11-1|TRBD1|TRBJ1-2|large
CASSFGQGVDGYTF
TGTGCCAGCAGCTTCGGACAGGGGGTTGATGGCTACACCTTC
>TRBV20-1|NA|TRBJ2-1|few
CSAKQGPYNEQFF
TGCAGTGCGAAGCAGGGCCCCTACAATGAGCAGTTCTTC
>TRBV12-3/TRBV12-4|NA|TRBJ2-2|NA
CAHRGGNTGELFF
TGTGCCCACAGGGGGGGGAACACCGGGGAGCTGTTTTTT
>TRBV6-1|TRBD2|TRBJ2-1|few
CATGGGDNEQFF
TGTGCCACGGGGGGGGGGGACAATGAGCAGTTCTTC
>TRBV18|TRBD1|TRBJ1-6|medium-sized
CASSPGTGIGSPLHF
TGTGCCAGCTCCCCCGGGACAGGGATCGGATCACCCCTCCACTTT
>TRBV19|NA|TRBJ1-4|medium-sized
CASSSPGGTNEKLFF
TGTGCCAGTAGTTCCCCGGGGGGAACTAATGAAAAACTGTTTTTT
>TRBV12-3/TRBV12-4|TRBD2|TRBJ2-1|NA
CASRIAGGRHEQFF
TGTGCCAGCAGGATAGCGGGGGGTCGCCATGAGCAGTTCTTC
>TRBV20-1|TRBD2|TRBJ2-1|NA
CSAGGLAGVSQFF
TGCAGTGCTGGGGGACTAGCGGGAGTCTCCCAGTTCTTC
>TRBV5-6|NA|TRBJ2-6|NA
CASSLVAGANFLTF
TGTGCCAGCAGCTTGGTGGCTGGTGCCAACTTCCTGACTTTC
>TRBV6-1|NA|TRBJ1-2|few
CASSREQGYGYTF
TGTGCCAGCAGTAGAGAGCAGGGATATGGCTACACCTTC
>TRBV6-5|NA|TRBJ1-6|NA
CASSSSQGTYNSPLHF
TGTGCCAGCAGTTCAAGCCAGGGTACCTATAATTCACCCCTCCACTTT
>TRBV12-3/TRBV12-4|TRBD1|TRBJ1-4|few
CASSSRGHSLNEKLFF
TGTGCCAGCAGTTCTAGGGGGCACAGCCTTAATGAAAAACTGTTTTTT